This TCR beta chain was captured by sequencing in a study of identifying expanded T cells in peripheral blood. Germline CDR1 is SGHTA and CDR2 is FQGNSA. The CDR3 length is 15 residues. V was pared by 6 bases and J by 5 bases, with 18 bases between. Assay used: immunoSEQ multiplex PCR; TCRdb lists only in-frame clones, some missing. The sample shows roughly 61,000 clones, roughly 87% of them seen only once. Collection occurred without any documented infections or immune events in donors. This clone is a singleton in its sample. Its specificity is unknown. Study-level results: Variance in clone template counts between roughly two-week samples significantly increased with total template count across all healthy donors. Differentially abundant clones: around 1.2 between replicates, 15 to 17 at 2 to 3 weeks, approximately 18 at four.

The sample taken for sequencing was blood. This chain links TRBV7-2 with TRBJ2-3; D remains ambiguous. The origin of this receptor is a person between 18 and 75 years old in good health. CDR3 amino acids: CASSFGPAGVDTQYF. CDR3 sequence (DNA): TGTGCCAGCAGTTTCGGACCGGCAGGAGTAGATACGCAGTATTTT. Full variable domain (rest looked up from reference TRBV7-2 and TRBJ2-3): GAGVSQSPSNKVTEKGKDVELRCDPISGHTALYWYRQSLGQGLEFLIYFQGNSAPDKSGLPSDRFSAERTGGSVSTLTIQRTQQEDSAVYLCASSFGPAGVDTQYFGPGTRLTVL.